The source of this TCR beta chain is a study of T-cell memory formation after mild COVID-19. Study-wide findings and caveats: The appearance of some responding clones in pre-infection memory suggested that cross-reactive memory joined. Proof of SARS-CoV-2 specificity was absent for the second-wave clones that crested on day 37.

Constant-segment primers were used for 5'RACE, and the resulting TCR alpha and TCR beta cDNA libraries carried sample barcodes and UMIs. TCRdb independently ran MiXCR on the 5' RACE reads; one entry per CDR3 protein. This table holds approximately 410,000 distinct CDR3 sequences, 23% found once. This clonotype was detected a few times. Its specificity is not known. With 0 bases clipped from V and 3 bases from J, the junction kept 2 bases outside the gene matches. Germline V gives CDR1 MNHEY, CDR2 SVGEGT. CDR3 length: 15 amino acids. The source is an adult woman who had mild COVID-19 (a few samples of this study predate the infection). Cell type and time point are not known. The specimen sequenced was PBMCs or a T cell subset sorted from them (not recorded which). The chain carries TRBV6-2 or TRBV6-3 and TRBJ1-2; 9 nucleotides align to TRBD1. CDR3 loop: CASSYSGQGYYGYTF. CDR3 sequence (DNA): TGTGCCAGCAGTTACTCTGGACAGGGGTACTATGGCTACACCTTC.